This T cell receptor (beta chain) was sequenced in a study of PD-1 blockade in classical Hodgkin lymphoma. Documented time point: cycle 4 day 1 (C4D1), after about 6 weeks of nivolumab. Every one of the patients relapsed after autologous stem cell transplantation (brentuximab vedotin exposure was variable). By magnetic negative selection, CD4+ T cells were purified from thawed PBMCs. The assay was immunoSEQ multiplex PCR, and TCRdb's table has in-frame clones only and misses some. The sample includes approximately 9,000 clones, over 70% seen only once; the top ten take approximately 1.5%. The germline V gene encodes CDR1 SGHAT and CDR2 FQDESV (reference sequence). V shed 5 bases, J shed 7 bases, and the junction held 3 bases outside the gene matches. The CDR3 covers 13 residues. This clone was observed a few times.

The rearrangement links TRBV11-1 to TRBJ2-7; 12 bases are a match to TRBD2. The specimen was CD4+ T cells from blood, collected before the fourth cycle of nivolumab. This receptor was taken from a human donor with classical Hodgkin lymphoma. Here the CDR3 reads CASSRGLAGEQYF. CDR3 sequence (DNA): TGTGCCAGCAGCCGCGGACTAGCGGGAGAGCAGTACTTC.